The T cell receptor (beta chain) described here comes from a study of blood T cells in healthy people across ages. Primed by a sample-barcoded 5' primer and a J-beta primer mix, a second PCR proceeded for 7 to 11 cycles. Every molecule of cDNA carried a tag from a template-switch adaptor with 12 random nucleotides. TCRdb re-called the 5' RACE reads with MiXCR, one entry per CDR3 protein. The data hold some 1.4 million distinct CDR3 sequences, with around two fifths observed a single time. Germline lookup yields CDR1 MNHNY and CDR2 SVGAGI (reference sequence). This CDR3 is built from 15 residues. Study outcomes and limitations: When set beside aged donors, long-lived donors presented more naive CD4+ cells and higher diversity.

This clonotype has just a few counts. What it recognizes is unknown. At one end, the junction sequence differs from germline, possibly due to a read error. The chain is built from TRBV6-6 and TRBJ2-3; D not resolved. The clonotype originates from a young woman in good health. Sequencing used blood. Written as DNA, the CDR3 is TGTGCCAGTAGTTACTCGCGGCCCCTGGGAGATACGCAGTATTTT. Its protein product is CASSYSRPLGDTQYF.